What follows describes a single T cell receptor (beta chain). The specificity of this receptor is unknown. Base qualities are not provided; no much larger clone lies one nucleotide away. This sample stems from a study of cytomegalovirus exposure and HLA in healthy donors (dated by TCRdb to about 2017). General notes on the study: According to an earlier analysis of 550 to 700 of the donors, some 180 million T cells yielded approximately 120 million unique TCR beta sequences and approximately 280 Gb of sequence data. An early release covering over 500 HLA-typed donors comprised approximately 300 gigabases of sequencing data and approximately 85 million unique TCR sequences. The genetic ancestry cluster associated with self-reported Caucasian donors included around 76% of the approximately 410 genotyped donors. The study aimed to test whether signatures of past pathogen exposure could be identified by cataloging public T cell receptors. The T cell repertoires of some 700 subjects were profiled by immunosequencing and related to cytomegalovirus serostatus. Besides the first cohort of around 670 subjects, a separate validation cohort made up of some 110 different subjects was used. To predict cytomegalovirus infection status, the study combined high-throughput TCR immunosequencing, statistical association of individual TCRs with disease status, and machine learning. A later analysis re-examined previously published TCR beta repertoires from more than 550 donors and added high-resolution HLA genotyping to investigate patterns of TCR occurrence. Rather than using new phenotypic data, the later analysis identified candidate immune exposures from TCR beta sequences and from how often those sequences occurred across donors. An earlier analysis of a few hundred of the donors applied high-throughput TCR beta sequencing to assess whether each TCR beta V gene segment acted as functional or pseudogenic. Donor age, sex, ethnicity and CMV serostatus were collected together with the repertoire data. A later genetic analysis took genome-wide SNP genotypes for about 55% of the roughly 700 donors and used that subset as a discovery cohort. Every repertoire in the discovery cohort had been generated on one and the same sequencing platform. Class I and class II HLA loci were covered by the typing at four-digit resolution. The number of donors typed differed by locus, with roughly 629-640 for A, B, C, DRB1 and DQB1, roughly 550 for DQA1, 606 for DPA1, and about 450 for DPB1. Five DR-DQ haplotypes were treated as single units for association and clustering because of strong linkage in the cohort. Among 350 to 400 genotyped donors of the cohort, an average of approximately 240,000 unique TCR beta nucleotide sequences were sequenced per donor, roughly 18% of them non-productive. Findings and caveats that apply to the study as a whole: A later analysis found that HLA-associated TCR beta chains were more clonally expanded and had lower generation probabilities than equally common non-associated chains. Three of the identified cytomegalovirus-associated TCR beta chains were confirmed in vitro to be specific for cytomegalovirus antigens. Because counts were too low, about 18 rarely observed V segments, including chromosome 9 orphons, were left out of the earlier analysis of 587 of the donors. According to a later genetic analysis, donors in an Asian-associated ancestry cluster had fewer N-insertions in productive TCRs than the roughly 660-donor mean. The authors suggested that the approach could potentially be generalized to other disease states and immunological phenotypes. A further reported finding was that TCR beta sequences accurately predicted the HLA-A and HLA-B alleles for most subjects in the first cohort. A later analysis found that TCR association rates varied across HLA loci, with DRB1 alleles showing the most associated TCRs and HLA-C alleles the fewest. Across donors, most TCR sequences were observed very rarely, whereas some public TCRs were present in many individuals. Only TCR beta chains were sequenced in this cohort, and the absence of alpha or paired-chain data limited detectable features. Several of the top co-occurrence clusters appeared to be linked to parvovirus B19, influenza, CMV and Epstein-Barr virus, according to a later analysis. In the study, 164 TCR beta chains were listed as associated with cytomegalovirus. V-gene and J-gene trimming of TCR beta chains was associated with a missense DCLRE1C variant in a later genetic analysis, and the association was replicated in an independent cohort. The classifier was reported to diagnose cytomegalovirus status with high specificity and sensitivity in both the original cohort and the validation cohort. A later analysis associated about 17,000 TCR beta sequences with specific HLA alleles at a false discovery rate of 0.05. Immune exposure information for the cohort was limited to CMV serostatus. A cluster of highly shared sequence variants was judged likely to represent a technical artifact of the sequencing pipeline. In an earlier analysis of around 600 of the donors, most TCR beta V segments were observed in productive rearrangements about 87% or about 30% of the time, broadly matching IMGT annotations. In a later analysis, most CMV-associated TCR beta chains were found to appear HLA-restricted, with HLA associations seemingly driven largely by CMV exposure. The presence/absence analyses assumed that sequencing depth was roughly uniform across donors, and that assumption may not be true. Correlated functional status among segregating V segments might reflect linkage disequilibrium, but an unknown experimental factor could not be ruled out. Because some donors lacked HLA typing at each locus, the association tests relied only on the typed subset. Some IMGT-functional V segments, including TRBV6-2 and TRBV6-3, could not be told apart with the 87-base-pair reads, so those segments were excluded. Assigning TCR associations to individual alleles was difficult when HLA alleles, especially DR and DQ, strongly co-occurred.

Receptor amplification or capture employed the immunoSEQ multiplex PCR assay. The multiplex PCR relied on a mix of 60 forward primers for TCR Vbeta segments and 13 reverse primers for TCR Jbeta segments. A multiplex PCR assay on genomic DNA amplified the CDR3 region of rearranged TCR beta genes. The Illumina HiSeq System was used to sequence the amplified TCR beta libraries as 87-base-pair reads. Concerning the study's data processing: A later analysis counted about 80 million unique TCR beta chains across the 640 or so repertoires, and 10 million to 11 million of these chains were shared by at least two donors. Raw reads were error-corrected and collapsed into unique sequences by a nearest-neighbor algorithm in which closely related sequences were merged to remove PCR and sequencing errors. Alignment of CDR3 sequences to IMGT reference sequences was used to assign V, D and J gene segments. Each retained sequence needed at least a six-nucleotide match to both a V gene segment and a J gene segment. Rearrangements were called productive when the CDR3 lacked stop codons and stayed in frame with V and J; all others were non-productive. CDR3 was defined by IMGT convention, running from the second conserved V-encoded cysteine to the conserved J-encoded phenylalanine. The earlier analysis of 450 to 750 of the donors excluded any sequence lacking an unambiguous match to a single V gene segment. In an earlier analysis of roughly 600 of the donors, a V segment was called functional when productive rearrangements were above 56.7%, and segregating when the standard deviation between donors exceeded 5%. A statistical classification framework was built to diagnose cytomegalovirus status from the catalog of TCR beta chain sequences. A later analysis assigned V and J genes by comparing TCR nucleotide sequences with IMGT/GENE-DB human TR gene sequences. Using the TCRdist pipeline, a later analysis assigned CDR3 sequences along with most-parsimonious VDJ recombination scenarios. In a later analysis, each TCR beta chain was defined by its CDR3 amino acid sequence together with its V-gene family, and reads without a unique V-gene family were excluded. To address suspected cross-contamination and a sequencing artifact, a later analysis removed 550 to 750 highly shared, low-generation-probability nucleotide sequences. For each public chain, a later analysis derived a clonal expansion index from normalized ranks of inferred template counts within each repertoire. In a later analysis, generation probabilities were computed using a VDJ recombination model fitted to out-of-frame rearrangements, and the results were checked against IGoR. Hypergeometric tests were used in a later analysis to score TCR-TCR, TCR-HLA and TCR-CMV co-occurrence, with a repertoire-size bias correction applied to the TCR pairs. In a later analysis, false discovery rates were estimated by permuting HLA or CMV assignments 20 times. In a later analysis, co-occurring TCRs were grouped using DBSCAN, with TCRdist sequence similarity added in when clustering inside HLA-allele-positive subsets. Co-occurrence clustering excluded repertoires with fewer than 30,000 or more than 120,000 public chains, plus five with anomalous nucleotide sharing. TCRdb provides this immuneACCESS table in a form limited to in-frame rearrangements. Some clones are lacking; in checked studies, under half of them reflect an unresolved V gene, and why the rest are absent is not known. Clone size and V and J calls were adopted from that table, with D and trimming inferred from the DNA. In this sample the table shows 90,000 to 120,000 clones, roughly 85% of which occur a single time. 4.5% to 7% of the sample is held by the ten biggest clonotypes.

V is pared back by 1 base and J by 0 bases, with 6 bases lying between the germline termini. According to the germline V gene, CDR1 reads KGHSH and CDR2 reads LQKENI. Its CDR3 holds 15 amino acids, cysteine through phenylalanine. Only CDR3 DNA remains: 45 bases, in frame from the first base. The cohort consisted of some 670 healthy bone marrow donors. At the time of sampling, every cohort member was nominally healthy, though immune exposures that went unrecorded were likely present. The donor was CMV seropositive and was included in the group of 270 or so seropositive cohort members. Each donor provided a peripheral blood sample, and peripheral blood mononuclear cells were used for TCR beta sequencing. Genomic DNA was extracted from the blood cell samples with the Qiagen DNeasy Blood Extraction Kit.

This clonotype was obtained from a man in his sixties in good health and CMV-seropositive. Sequenced input: PBMCs. The V gene is TRBV18 and the J gene is TRBJ2-2; the best D guess is TRBD1, with 5 bases matching. This receptor has the CDR3 CASSPRQPNTGELFF. Here is the DNA: TGTGCCAGCTCACCACGACAGCCGAACACCGGGGAGCTGTTTTTT.